The present TCR beta chain was sequenced within a study of blood T cell repertoires in COVID-19 (dated by TCRdb to between 2020 and 2021). About the full investigation: Collaborator samples came from the United States, Italy and Spain and covered acute and convalescent phases of COVID-19. The prospective study material was composed of cDNA or gDNA derived from T cells, B-cell-depleted T cells, or PBMCs. Subjects who had been exposed to COVID-19, were actively infected with it, or had recovered from it provided the deeply sampled blood TCRbeta repertoires that made up the dataset. The repertoires were released in a freely available public database meant as a resource for research on the immune response to SARS-CoV-2. The samples were drawn from the first 160 participants of the ongoing ImmuneRACE study and from about 1,200 subjects provided by 6 global collaborators. Nearly every sample came with metadata listing a de-identified subject ID, COVID-19 status, age in years and sex. Where HLA class I and class II types were available, the types were taken from metadata supplied by the sample provider, not from assay-based typing.

The immunoSEQ Assay, a bias-controlled multiplex PCR, was used to amplify TCRbeta CDR3 regions from genomic DNA. In the paper's pipeline: The number of nucleated cells in each sample was estimated by amplification of reference gene primers within the assay. To quantify the absolute abundance of each unique TCRbeta CDR3 rearrangement, sequence reads were collapsed and filtered. For each sample, productive Simpson clonality was calculated as the square root of Simpson's diversity index over productive rearrangements. TCRdb re-hosts the immuneACCESS table, in-frame sequences only. Its copies lack some clones; in the studies checked, an unresolved V gene accounts for under half of them, and the cause for the rest is not known. That table is the source of V, J and clone size, and D and trimming were worked out from the DNA. The sample has around 250,000 clones on record, about 88% of them singletons. The ten largest clones represent about 6.9% of the sample.

This clone was recorded a few times. The specificity of this receptor is unknown. Base quality data are lacking; no much larger clone is found one base away. CDR1 and CDR2, looked up from the germline V gene, are MNHEY and SVGAGI. V is cut back by 0 bases and J by 2 bases, with 3 bases in the junction unmatched. Inclusive of the bounding cysteine and phenylalanine, the CDR3 is 16 residues long. Only the CDR3 portion is preserved as DNA: 48 bases, with reading frame beginning at the first base. Enrolling through a virtual design, the prospective study's participants ranged in age from roughly 18 to 95 years and lived across around 25 United States geographic areas. To assign participants to cohorts, the prospective study relied on clinical history that participants themselves reported in a screening survey and a study questionnaire. Exposed participants had been in contact with someone with a PCR-confirmed or clinician-diagnosed COVID-19 case within 2 weeks of study entry. In the prospective study, whole blood, serum and a nasopharyngeal or oropharyngeal swab were collected from each participant by mobile phlebotomists. Over a roughly 2-month period, participants in the prospective study had the option of providing additional blood draws and questionnaires. Blood samples from the prospective study were shipped frozen or at room temperature prior to DNA extraction.

What the authors observed across the whole study: The quantity of clinical and demographic metadata differed by source and by participant and was supplied without curation.

The rearrangement joined TRBV6-5 to TRBJ2-7, and 11 bases in between align with TRBD2. The sequencing sample was made of PBMCs or T cells enriched from blood (not recorded which). This sequence was found in a woman between 45 and 65 years old who had been exposed to COVID-19. DNA sequence: TGTGCCAGCAGTTACTCGATAGCGGGGGGGACCTACGAGCAGTACTTC. Its amino acids are CASSYSIAGGTYEQYF.